This TCR beta chain was observed in a study of blood T cell repertoires in COVID-19. Original methodology: Scientists estimated how many nucleated cells there were by amplifying reference gene primers. TCRdb's copy holds only in-frame clones and misses some; the assay was immunoSEQ multiplex PCR. That table furnishes V, J and clone size, whereas the DNA furnished D and trimming. The sample includes roughly 160,000 clones, around 88% seen only once; the top ten take approximately 18%. Trimming took 10 bases from V and 3 from J; bases not matched to a gene: 5. Looked up from germline, CDR1 is MNHEY and CDR2 is SVGAGI. This CDR3 spans 13 amino acids.

This receptor was taken from a woman aged 65 to 85 who had recovered from COVID-19. The specimen was peripheral blood. V is TRBV6-5 and J is TRBJ2-3; 9 nucleotides align to TRBD2. The CDR3 is CATIAGGTDTQYF. The CDR3 DNA is TGTGCCACCATCGCGGGGGGGACAGATACGCAGTATTTT.